The 12 T cell receptor beta chains below all came from one sample that was sequenced in a study of regulatory T cells in long-lasting Graves disease. This sample's time point: newly diagnosed GD, antithyroid drugs for less than 3 months. PBMCs provided the RNA from which the TCR library was made. TCR beta libraries were built with iRepertoire HTBI primers and Arm-PCR of CDR3 regions. MiXCR, applied by TCRdb to the multiplex PCR reads, yields one record per CDR3 protein. This sample yields about 610,000 distinct CDR3 sequences, of which about 15% are seen a single time; 12% belongs to the top ten. The same data also contributed to another study, on T cells in Graves' hyperthyroidism and ophthalmopathy.

Sequencing used peripheral blood mononuclear cells (PBMCs), obtained at new diagnosis, from a patient treated with antithyroid drugs. Source of these receptors: a man aged 18 to 30 with Graves disease.

CDR3 coding DNA: TGTGCCAGCAGCACCCCCGGGACAGCCTTCCAGACTAACTACGAGCAGTACTTC. As protein: CASSTPGTAFQTNYEQYF. The rearrangement uses TRBV14 and TRBJ2-7; TRBD1 matches 7 bases. The CDR3 runs 18 residues. After removal of 5 bases from V and 3 bases from J, the junction contained 19 bases not matched to a gene. In germline, CDR1 is SGHDN, CDR2 FVKESK. The full variable domain, in which reference TRBV14 and TRBJ2-7 provide the parts outside the CDR3, is EAGVTQFPSHSVIEKGQTVTLRCDPISGHDNLYWYRRVMGKEIKFLLHFVKESKQDESGMPNNRFLAERTGGTYSTLKVQPAELEDSGVYFCASSTPGTAFQTNYEQYFGPGTRLTVT.

This clonotype was seen at least ten times. The rearrangement uses TRBV7-9 and TRBJ2-5; D is unresolved. The germline CDR1 and CDR2 sequences are SEHNR and FQNEAQ (reference sequence). Between the trimmed V and J ends, which lost 5 bases and 5 bases, there was a span of 15 bases. CDR3 size: 14 residues. CDR3 residues: CASSASRSAETQYF. The CDR3 nucleotides read TGTGCCAGCAGCGCAAGCAGGTCCGCCGAGACCCAGTACTTC. The variable domain in full, completed from reference TRBV7-9 and TRBJ2-5, reads DTGVSQNPRHKITKRGQNVTFRCDPISEHNRLYWYRQTLGQGPEFLTYFQNEAQLEKSRLLSDRFSAERPKGSFSTLEIQRTEQGDSAMYLCASSASRSAETQYFGPGTRLLVL.

This clonotype was picked up many times. The rearrangement uses TRBV27 and TRBJ1-1; 7 bases are a match to TRBD1. Germline CDR1 and CDR2: MNHEY and SMNVEV (reference sequence). This CDR3 contains 14 residues. The ends lost 5 bases at V and 3 bases at J; junction bases unmatched: 6. CDR3 sequence reads: CASSVRQGDTEAFF. DNA of the CDR3: TGTGCCAGCAGTGTAAGACAGGGTGACACTGAAGCTTTCTTT.

The table lists this clonotype with a few counts. The gene calls are TRBV20-1 and TRBJ2-2, with unresolved D. CDR1 and CDR2 (germline): DFQATT, SNEGSKA (reference sequence). The CDR3 loop spans 13 amino acids. The V end lost 6 bases, the J end lost 1 base, and 9 bases lay between the germline ends. The chain's CDR3 is CSADDGNTGELFF. Written as DNA, the CDR3 is TGCAGTGCGGACGACGGGAACACCGGGGAGCTGTTTTTT.

The genes are TRBV4-1 and TRBJ2-5, with 10 nucleotides matching TRBD2. Trimming at V came to 6 bases and at J to 2 bases, leaving 18 bases not matched to a gene. CDR3 size: 19 residues. Germline assignment: CDR1 MGHRA and CDR2 YSYEKL. CDR3 DNA: TGCGCCAGCAGACTTACCTTAACTAGCGGGGTGACGGTACAAGAGACCCAGTACTTC. Protein: CASRLTLTSGVTVQETQYF.

This clonotype was counted at least ten times. This rearrangement joins TRBV7-9 to TRBJ2-7, with 7 bases that match TRBD1. From germline, CDR1 is SEHNR and CDR2 FQNEAQ (reference sequence). The V segment lost 8 bases and the J segment 5 bases; nucleotides outside the gene matches: 15. The CDR3 has 15 residues. This chain's CDR3 is CASGPYNRGFHEQYF. In DNA form, the CDR3 reads TGTGCCAGCGGACCTTACAACAGGGGATTCCACGAGCAGTACTTC.

This clonotype was seen at least ten times. The rearrangement joins TRBV11-2 to TRBJ2-7; 9 bases line up with TRBD1. Germline V lookup: CDR1 SGHAT, CDR2 FQNNGV. V lost 5 bases and J lost 7; bases outside the gene matches: 9. The CDR3 has 14 amino acids. The CDR3 protein is CASSTRTGAGEQYF. Written as DNA, the CDR3 is TGTGCCAGCAGCACCCGGACAGGGGCGGGAGAGCAGTACTTC.

The J gene is TRBJ2-1, the V gene TRBV7-9; the match to TRBD1 covers 9 bases. The CDR3 has 17 residues. With 5 bases clipped from V and 2 bases from J, the junction kept 10 bases outside the gene matches. The germline V gene encodes CDR1 SEHNR and CDR2 FQNEAQ (reference sequence). This chain's CDR3 is CASSPGQGIPTYNEQFF. The CDR3, as DNA: TGTGCCAGCAGCCCGGGACAGGGAATACCTACCTACAATGAGCAGTTCTTC.

The table lists this clonotype with a few counts. This sequence joins TRBV18 and TRBJ1-2; tentatively, D is TRBD1 (5 bases). CDR3 length: 14 amino acids. Germline lookup yields CDR1 KGHSH and CDR2 LQKENI. Trimming stripped 1 base from V and 7 bases from J, with 13 bases between. CDR3 amino acids: CASSPQRGSGGYTF. In DNA, the CDR3 is TGTGCCAGCTCACCACAGCGGGGGAGCGGTGGCTACACCTTC.

This clonotype was observed many times. This chain links TRBV27 with TRBJ1-3; D is possibly TRBD1 (5 bases). Trimming removed 5 bases from V and 0 bases from J, with 11 bases in between. The CDR3 runs to 15 residues. Germline CDR1 and CDR2: MNHEY and SMNVEV (reference sequence). The CDR3 is CASSRLGDSGNTIYF. The CDR3 coding sequence is TGTGCCAGCAGTCGGTTAGGGGACTCTGGAAACACCATATATTTT.

The chain employs TRBV6-5 and TRBJ1-3; D is unresolved. Trimming left V 2 bases short and J 4 bases short, with 9 bases between. Germline CDR1 is MNHEY and CDR2 is SVGAGI. The CDR3 spans 14 residues. The CDR3 coding sequence is TGTGCCAGCAGTTACAGAGGAGGCGGAAACACCATATATTTT. Protein: CASSYRGGGNTIYF.

This clonotype has only a few counts. CDR3 protein: CASSLGTGLAGGPYNEQFF. CDR3 bases: TGTGCCAGCAGCCTAGGTACAGGACTAGCGGGAGGTCCCTACAATGAGCAGTTCTTC. J is TRBJ2-1 and V is TRBV5-6; 14 bases match TRBD2. V lost 4 bases, J lost 2 bases, and 11 bases stayed unmatched. The CDR3 extends over 19 amino acids. CDR1 and CDR2 (germline): SGHDT, YYEEEE.